This record concerns one T cell receptor (beta chain) sequence. Germline and junction disagree at one end, which may indicate a read error. Germline CDR1 is SEHNR and CDR2 is FQNEAQ (reference sequence). CDR3 length: 12 residues. The sample is drawn from a study of cytomegalovirus exposure and HLA in healthy donors. The PCR employed 60 Vbeta primers together with 13 Jbeta primers. Some clones are missing from TCRdb's copy, which holds only in-frame ones; the method was immunoSEQ multiplex PCR. The sample has under 150,000 clones, about 73% seen once. The receptor was isolated from a human donor in good health. This chain links TRBV7-9 with TRBJ1-1; D not resolved. The material sequenced was PBMCs. The CDR3 bases are TGTTCCAGCAGCTTCATTGGCCCTGAAGCTTTCTTT. This sequence encodes CSSSFIGPEAFF.